This record covers a single TCR beta chain. The target antigen is unknown. The entry originates in a study of cytomegalovirus exposure and HLA in healthy donors. Study-wide results and limits: It was reported that TCR beta sequences correctly inferred the HLA-A and HLA-B alleles for most subjects. Rare TCR sequences predominated, though certain public TCRs were found in many donors.

The PCR used 60 Vbeta and 13 Jbeta primers. Here immunoSEQ multiplex PCR was the method, and the copy in TCRdb shows in-frame clones only, minus some. The top ten hold around 8.5% of the sample, which has 90,000 to 110,000 clones, 76% seen once. The clonotype was recovered from a man between 35 and 55 years old in good health and CMV-seropositive. Source material: PBMCs.

CDR3 nucleotides: TGTGCCAGCAGCTTCGGACTAGCGGGAGCGACCTACGAGCAGTACTTC. Translated: CASSFGLAGATYEQYF. This chain links TRBV11-3 with TRBJ2-7; 13 bases line up with TRBD2. Per germline, CDR1 SGHNT and CDR2 YENEEA. CDR3 length: 16 amino acids. V lost 3 bases, J lost 2 bases, and 4 bases stayed unmatched. The full variable domain, with the rest looked up from reference TRBV11-3 and TRBJ2-7, is EAGVVQSPRYKIIEKKQPVAFWCNPISGHNTLYWYLQNLGQGPELLIRYENEEAVDDSQLPKDRFSAERLKGVDSTLKIQPAELGDSAVYLCASSFGLAGATYEQYFGPGTRLTVT.